A single sample is the source of the 22 T cell receptor beta chains below, sequenced in a study of T cells in Graves' hyperthyroidism and ophthalmopathy. Amplified TCR beta CDR3 regions came from RNA transcripts. TCR CDR3 regions were first amplified by RT-PCR with HTBI primers. TCRdb recomputed calls from the multiplex PCR reads with MiXCR, one row per CDR3 protein. The sample includes about 360,000 distinct CDR3 sequences, roughly 13% of them seen just once. Sequencing input: blood. All receptors come from a woman in her late teens or twenties with Graves' hyperthyroidism.

CDR3 protein: CASSVAGVVTDTQYF. CDR3 sequence (DNA): TGTGCCAGCAGCGTAGCGGGAGTGGTTACAGATACGCAGTATTTT. This rearrangement joins TRBV9 to TRBJ2-3; D may be TRBD2 (6 bases). With 0 bases removed from V and 3 bases from J, the gap between germline ends came to 11 bases. Germline values: CDR1 SGDLS, CDR2 YYNGEE. CDR3 length equals 15 residues. Drawing the rest from reference TRBV9 and TRBJ2-3, the complete variable domain is DSGVTQTPKHLITATGQRVTLRCSPRSGDLSVYWYQQSLDQGLQFLIQYYNGEERAKGNILERFSAQQFPDLHSELNLSSLELGDSALYFCASSVAGVVTDTQYFGPGTRLTVL.

There are many counts of this clonotype. The chain joins TRBV19 to TRBJ1-2; the match to TRBD1 covers 8 bases. The CDR3 is 16 amino acids. CDR1 and CDR2 (germline): LNHDA, SQIVND (reference sequence). With 7 bases clipped from V and 8 bases from J, the junction kept 18 bases outside the gene matches. As DNA, the CDR3 is TGTGCCAGTACGAGGGGTTGGCCTGGACAGGGTCGCGGCTACACCTTC. Its protein is CASTRGWPGQGRGYTF.

The CDR3 sequence: CASTDAASGNTIYF. In DNA, the CDR3 is TGCGCCAGCACCGATGCGGCCTCTGGAAACACCATATATTTT. This chain uses TRBV5-1 with TRBJ1-3; D remains ambiguous. The V end was cut by 6 bases, the J end by 0 bases, with 10 bases between. This CDR3 region has 14 residues. The germline V gene encodes CDR1 SGHRS and CDR2 YFSETQ.

The chain combines TRBV29-1 with TRBJ2-1, with D perhaps matching TRBD1 (5 bases). This CDR3 is built from 14 residues. Germline CDR1 is SQVTM and CDR2 is ANQGSEA. Trimming took off 8 bases at V and 5 bases at J, with 19 bases between the two ends. The CDR3 here is CSPTLIYRNNEQFF. In DNA form, the CDR3 reads TGCAGCCCCACCCTAATTTACAGGAACAATGAGCAGTTCTTC.

This clonotype was seen ten or more times. This chain connects TRBV5-1 to TRBJ2-5; D is undetermined. The CDR3 extends over 15 amino acids. V gave up 0 bases and J gave up 4 bases, with 13 bases separating them. Germline assignment: CDR1 SGHRS and CDR2 YFSETQ. CDR3 coding DNA: TGCGCCAGCAGCTTGGGCTTCGGCCGAGGAGAGACCCAGTACTTC. It codes for CASSLGFGRGETQYF.

At least ten counts were recorded for this clonotype. The rearrangement links TRBV6-1 to TRBJ1-5; no definite D call. Germline values: CDR1 MNHNS, CDR2 SASEGT. The CDR3 has 14 amino acids. Trimming took 3 bases from V and 0 from J, leaving 6 bases between them. CDR3 in amino acids: CASSDSHSNQPQHF. CDR3 coding DNA: TGTGCCAGCAGTGACAGCCATAGCAATCAGCCCCAGCATTTT.

This clonotype showed up just a few times. The rearrangement uses TRBV30 and TRBJ1-4; D might be TRBD1 (6 bases). The CDR3 sequence is 14 residues long. Trimming stripped 3 bases from V and 10 bases from J, with 18 bases between. Germline values: CDR1 GTSNPN, CDR2 SVGIG (reference sequence). The CDR3 protein is CAWRVGRGRAKLFF. In DNA form, the CDR3 reads TGTGCCTGGAGAGTGGGCAGGGGAAGGGCAAAACTGTTTTTT.

The rearrangement uses TRBV10-3 and TRBJ2-2; unclear D gene. The CDR3 covers 14 residues. Trimming removed 4 bases at V and 7 bases at J, with 13 bases between. Germline CDR1 ENHRY, CDR2 SYGVKD. This chain's CDR3 is CAISVNQIGGELFF. The CDR3 region has the DNA TGTGCCATCAGTGTAAACCAGATTGGCGGGGAGCTGTTTTTT.

This clonotype occurred many times. The chain couples TRBV7-9 to TRBJ2-5; a weak D match, TRBD1 (6 bases). Looked up from germline, CDR1 is SEHNR and CDR2 is FQNEAQ (reference sequence). V lost 6 bases to trimming and J lost 4 bases, with 12 bases between them. CDR3 length: 13 amino acids. The CDR3 region is CASRTGTRETQYF. CDR3 nucleotide sequence: TGTGCCAGCAGGACAGGTACCCGAGAGACCCAGTACTTC.

This chain uses TRBV7-9 with TRBJ2-3; D uncertain. V was trimmed by 6 bases and J by 5 bases, leaving 18 bases between them. Germline CDR1 is SEHNR and CDR2 is FQNEAQ (reference sequence). The CDR3 loop spans 15 amino acids. The CDR3 here is CASSAWLVVGDTQYF. CDR3 nucleotide sequence: TGTGCCAGCAGTGCATGGTTAGTTGTTGGAGATACGCAGTATTTT.

In this sample, this clonotype turned up many times. The rearrangement uses TRBV28 and TRBJ1-5, with a possible D match to TRBD1 (5 bases). There are 14 residues in the CDR3. The germline V gene encodes CDR1 MDHEN and CDR2 SYDVKM. The ends were cut back, 9 bases at V and 8 bases at J, with 20 bases in the middle. The CDR3 region has the DNA TGTGCCAGTATACGGCAGGGTAGCTTTAAGCCCCAGCATTTT. This sequence encodes CASIRQGSFKPQHF.

This clonotype was counted at least ten times. This chain connects TRBV11-2 to TRBJ2-3; 8 nucleotides agree with TRBD2. This CDR3 comprises 16 residues. Germline V CDR1 and CDR2: SGHAT, FQNNGV. V lost 1 base and J lost 3; bases outside the gene matches: 6. CDR3 residues: CASSLGTSYQTDTQYF. As DNA, the CDR3 is TGTGCCAGCAGCTTAGGGACTAGCTACCAAACAGATACGCAGTATTTT.

This clonotype was detected a few times. The rearrangement uses TRBV3-1 and TRBJ2-2; 11 nucleotides agree with TRBD1. J gave up 4 bases and V 1 base, and 14 bases lay outside the gene matches. The germline V gene encodes CDR1 LGHDT and CDR2 YNNKEL (reference sequence). The CDR3 totals 20 residues. CDR3 region: CASSQVPVSAGTGGTGELFF. The CDR3 DNA sequence: TGTGCCAGCAGCCAAGTCCCGGTTTCCGCCGGGACAGGGGGCACCGGGGAGCTGTTTTTT.

This clonotype was detected ten times or more. The chain joins TRBV5-1 to TRBJ1-1; D not resolved. CDR3 length: 14 amino acids. Germline-derived CDR1 and CDR2 are SGHRS and YFSETQ. V was cut by 5 bases and J by 5 bases, with 16 bases left in between. The CDR3 here is CASSSGSLGTEAFF. The CDR3 nucleotides are TGCGCCAGCAGTTCCGGGAGTCTGGGGACTGAAGCTTTCTTT.

This clonotype was found many times. The chain links TRBV6-1 to TRBJ1-2; D is perhaps TRBD1 (5 bases). With 5 bases removed from V and 6 bases from J, the gap between germline ends came to 13 bases. The CDR3 consists of 13 residues. Per the germline V gene, CDR1 is MNHNS and CDR2 is SASEGT. The CDR3 is CASSSRQLNGYTF. CDR3 DNA sequence: TGTGCCAGCAGTAGCCGACAGCTTAATGGCTACACCTTC.

This clonotype was recorded at least ten times. The V call is TRBV18, the J call TRBJ1-1; D gene uncertain. The V and J ends lost 4 bases and 0 bases respectively, with 18 bases between them. Germline V gene lookup returns CDR1 KGHSH and CDR2 LQKENI. The CDR3 consists of 17 residues. The CDR3 region is CASSRNTRGFMNTEAFF. CDR3 bases: TGTGCCAGCTCACGTAACACCCGGGGTTTCATGAACACTGAAGCTTTCTTT.

This clonotype was recorded at least ten times. This rearrangement joins TRBV28 to TRBJ2-7, with a tentative D call TRBD1 (6 bases). The CDR3 consists of 15 residues. Trimming took 3 bases from V and 2 from J, leaving 14 bases between them. CDR1 is MDHEN and CDR2 is SYDVKM in the germline V gene. CDR3 protein: CASSFPGTHPYEQYF. In DNA form, the CDR3 reads TGTGCCAGCAGTTTTCCCGGGACACACCCCTACGAGCAGTACTTC.

This clonotype was observed a handful of times. The chain couples TRBV6-1 to TRBJ1-4; D is unclear. V dropped 7 bases and J dropped 8 bases, with 17 bases sitting between them. The CDR3 has 14 residues. CDR1 and CDR2 (germline): MNHNS, SASEGT. For the CDR3, the DNA is TGTGCCAGCACACAGTCTCCCCGGCGGGAAAAACTGTTTTTT. Translated: CASTQSPRREKLFF.

This clonotype came up a few times. A read error may be the cause here, since a much bigger clone is one base away. Lacking the conserved final phenylalanine or tryptophan, this CDR3 likely reflects a read error. CDR3 DNA sequence: TGTGCCAGCAGCCAAGTCGCTCAGGGGAAGGGCTCCTACAATGAGCAGTTCTCC. This codes for CASSQVAQGKGSYNEQFS. This rearrangement joins TRBV3-1 to TRBJ2-1, with D maybe TRBD1 (6 bases). Germline V CDR1 and CDR2: LGHDT, YNNKEL (reference sequence). The CDR3 is 18 amino acids. V lost 1 base, J lost 0 bases, and 16 bases lay in between.

This clonotype was counted many times. This rearrangement joins TRBV3-1 to TRBJ1-1; D ambiguous. The CDR3 extends over 14 amino acids. V lost 1 base to trimming and J lost 5 bases, with 11 bases between them. Germline V gives CDR1 LGHDT, CDR2 YNNKEL (reference sequence). The CDR3 sequence: CASSQGGLWTEAFF. DNA of the CDR3: TGTGCCAGCAGCCAAGGGGGTTTGTGGACTGAAGCTTTCTTT.

V gene TRBV9 combines with J gene TRBJ1-2, with D hard to call. The CDR3 runs to 13 residues. Trimming removed 7 bases from V and 4 bases from J, with 14 bases in between. Germline V lookup: CDR1 SGDLS, CDR2 YYNGEE. CDR3 coding DNA: TGTGCCAGCCATTCGGGGATGGGCTATGGCTACACCTTC. It codes for CASHSGMGYGYTF.

This clonotype was observed at least ten times. The rearrangement links TRBV27 to TRBJ2-7, with TRBD1 identical over 10 bases. This CDR3 spans 15 amino acids. From germline, CDR1 is MNHEY and CDR2 SMNVEV (reference sequence). Germline trimming cut 6 bases from V and 4 bases from J; bases unmatched to any gene: 9. The CDR3 spells CASRTDPGQGYEQYF. The CDR3 DNA sequence: TGTGCCAGCAGGACAGACCCGGGACAGGGGTACGAGCAGTACTTC.